This T cell receptor beta chain was documented in a study of OX40 agonist ivuxolimab in advanced cancers. The CDR3 has 16 residues. Losses at the gene ends were 4 bases for V and 2 bases for J; bases not matched to a gene: 9. Germline CDR1 is SGHNT and CDR2 is YYREEE (reference sequence). Overall study results and limits: At 0.1-3.0 mg/kg, partial responders had clonal expansion among the lowest observed.

On this clone: Antigen: not known.

The repertoire was sequenced with immunoSEQ multiplex PCR; TCRdb's copy has only in-frame clones and lacks some. The sample lists about 73,000 clones, more than 85% occurring once. V gene TRBV5-4 combines with J gene TRBJ1-3; 7 nucleotides align to TRBD1. The receptor was derived from an adult with an advanced solid tumor such as melanoma, head and neck, liver or kidney cancer. The sequenced sample was CD4+ or CD8+ T cells sorted from blood, obtained in a trial of the OX40 agonist ivuxolimab. The CDR3 DNA is TGTGCCAGCAGCACTCAGGGGGACGTGGCTGGAAACACCATATATTTT. It encodes CASSTQGDVAGNTIYF. Drawing the rest from reference TRBV5-4 and TRBJ1-3, the complete variable domain is ETGVTQSPTHLIKTRGQQVTLRCSSQSGHNTVSWYQQALGQGPQFIFQYYREEENGRGNFPPRFSGLQFPNYSSELNVNALELDDSALYLCASSTQGDVAGNTIYFGEGSWLTVV.